The 20 T cell receptor beta chains below were found in one sample sequenced in a study of T cells in Graves' hyperthyroidism and ophthalmopathy. What was amplified from RNA transcripts were TCR beta CDR3 regions. The TCR CDR3 was amplified in a first-round RT-PCR using the HTBI primer set. TCRdb re-called the multiplex PCR reads with MiXCR, one entry per CDR3 protein. The sample has 500,000 or so distinct CDR3 sequences, roughly 16% seen once; the top ten hold around 28%. The sequenced material came from blood. Receptors were obtained from a woman aged 25 to 39 with Graves' ophthalmopathy.

This clonotype has a count of ten or more. This chain uses TRBV4-1 with TRBJ1-1, with D maybe TRBD1 (5 bases). The CDR3 is made up of 15 amino acids. Per germline, CDR1 MGHRA and CDR2 YSYEKL. V lost 0 bases to trimming and J lost 0 bases, with 8 bases between them. Here the CDR3 DNA reads TGCGCCAGCAGCCAAGACGGGGGATTGAACACTGAAGCTTTCTTT. This codes for CASSQDGGLNTEAFF.

The J gene is TRBJ1-2, the V gene TRBV15; D not certain. This CDR3 has 14 residues. The V and J ends lost 0 bases and 0 bases respectively, with 5 bases between them. From germline, CDR1 is LNHNV and CDR2 YYDKDF (reference sequence). The CDR3 nucleotides are TGTGCCACCAGCAGAGATCAGACTAACTATGGCTACACCTTC. As protein: CATSRDQTNYGYTF.

This clonotype has at least ten counts. The chain employs TRBV12-3 or TRBV12-4 and TRBJ2-5, with 10 bases aligning to TRBD2. This CDR3 comprises 13 residues. J gave up 5 bases and V 6 bases, and 3 bases lay outside the gene matches. The CDR3, as DNA: TGTGCCAGCAGACCGGGACTAGCGGAGACCCAGTACTTC. Its translation is CASRPGLAETQYF.

This clonotype was found once. A read error is possible here, since a much larger clone lies one base away. The chain links TRBV12-3 or TRBV12-4 to TRBJ2-5; 8 bases map to TRBD2. The length of the CDR3 is 16 residues. The chain's CDR3 is CASSPFNGRVQETQHF. CDR3 nucleotides: TGTGCCAGTTCCCCTTTTAACGGGAGGGTTCAAGAGACCCAGCACTTC.

V and J are TRBV18 and TRBJ2-1; no clear D. V was cut by 3 bases and J by 4 bases, with 10 bases left in between. The germline gives CDR1 KGHSH, CDR2 LQKENI. The CDR3 has 14 residues. CDR3 in amino acids: CASSPQGRYNEQFF. As DNA, the CDR3 is TGTGCCAGCTCACCCCAAGGCCGATACAATGAGCAGTTCTTC.

This clonotype has just a few counts. This rearrangement joins TRBV7-8 to TRBJ2-7, with D possibly being TRBD1 (5 bases). Germline V gene data show CDR1 as SGHVS and CDR2 as FQNEAQ. CDR3 length: 14 amino acids. The V end was cut by 1 base, the J end by 1 base, with 8 bases between. In nucleotides, the CDR3 is TGTGCCAGCAGCTTAGTTTCAGGGTCCTACGAGCAGTACTTC. It is translated as CASSLVSGSYEQYF.

A remark on this clonotype: This clone may be a read error of a much larger clone one base away. The CDR3 end shows no conserved phenylalanine or tryptophan, and so a read error is likely. The gene calls are TRBV6-1 and TRBJ2-4, with D perhaps TRBD1 or TRBD2 (5 bases each). The CDR3 is 16 residues long. Germline CDR1 reads MNHNS; CDR2 reads SASEGT. V dropped 1 base and J dropped 1 base, with 11 bases sitting between them. CDR3 DNA: TGTGCCAGCAGTGAAGATCAGGGAGCGGCCAAAAACATTCAGTACCTC. Translated, it gives CASSEDQGAAKNIQYL.

This clonotype was found many times. The chain has TRBV3-1 and TRBJ2-3; D is unclear. This CDR3 spans 14 amino acids. Per germline, CDR1 LGHDT and CDR2 YNNKEL (reference sequence). Trimming removed 1 base at V and 2 bases at J, with 7 bases between. The CDR3 nucleotides read TGTGCCAGCAGCCAAGTGGTCTCCACAGATACGCAGTATTTT. This gives the protein CASSQVVSTDTQYF.

V usage is TRBV10-3 and J usage is TRBJ2-7; D ambiguous. The CDR3 length is 12 residues. The V end lost 6 bases, the J end lost 3 bases, and 9 bases lay between the germline ends. Germline lookup yields CDR1 ENHRY and CDR2 SYGVKD. CDR3 bases: TGTGCCATCAGACCGGACGGCTACGAGCAGTACTTC. This codes for CAIRPDGYEQYF.

This clonotype was recorded at least ten times. V usage is TRBV20-1 and J usage is TRBJ2-7; maybe TRBD2 (6 bases). Germline V gives CDR1 DFQATT, CDR2 SNEGSKA (reference sequence). The CDR3 is 15 amino acids. Trimming removed 5 bases from V and 1 base from J, with 18 bases in between. CDR3 coding DNA: TGCAGTGCTTACAATTGGGGGGACTCGTCCTACGAGCAGTACTTC. Translation gives CSAYNWGDSSYEQYF.

This clonotype was counted many times. In nucleotides, the CDR3 is TGCGCCAGCAGCTTGGCAAGGGGGAACTATGGCTACACCTTC. Amino acids: CASSLARGNYGYTF. The gene calls are TRBV5-1 and TRBJ1-2; D perhaps matches TRBD1 (6 bases). Trimming pared 0 bases from V and 2 bases from J, leaving 8 bases between. CDR1 is SGHRS and CDR2 is YFSETQ in the germline V gene. CDR3 length: 14 residues.

This clonotype was seen a few times. The rearrangement links TRBV12-3 or TRBV12-4 to TRBJ2-1; D ambiguous. There are 11 residues in the CDR3. V was shortened by 5 bases and J by 12 bases, with 11 bases between the two germline ends. CDR3 sequence: CASSDARRQFF. DNA of the CDR3: TGTGCCAGCAGTGACGCTAGAAGGCAGTTCTTC.

On this clonotype: This sequence may be a read error, since a much larger clone differs from it by one base. The CDR3 reads CAGSLVDRGGRTEAFF. DNA of the CDR3: TGTGCCGGCAGCTTGGTGGACAGGGGGGGTCGCACTGAAGCTTTCTTT. The V gene is TRBV7-2, the J gene TRBJ1-1; 10 nucleotides agree with TRBD1. The CDR3 loop spans 16 amino acids. CDR1 and CDR2 (germline): SGHTA, FQGNSA.

This clonotype was seen repeatedly, ten times or more. The rearrangement joins TRBV20-1 to TRBJ2-7; 8 bases are shared with TRBD1. Per the germline V gene, CDR1 is DFQATT and CDR2 is SNEGSKA (reference sequence). This CDR3 contains 15 residues. V dropped 3 bases and J dropped 5; count of bases not matched to a gene: 12. The CDR3 region is CSARRGQVSSHEQYF. The DNA of the CDR3 is TGCAGTGCTAGGAGGGGACAGGTCAGCTCACACGAGCAGTACTTC.

This clonotype was counted many times. The chain has TRBV3-1 and TRBJ1-4, with D unclear. V lost 1 base, J lost 0 bases, and 3 bases lay in between. This CDR3 region has 14 residues. CDR1 is LGHDT, CDR2 YNNKEL, per germline (reference sequence). The CDR3 region is CASSQAATNEKLFF. CDR3 nucleotide sequence: TGTGCCAGCAGCCAAGCTGCAACTAATGAAAAACTGTTTTTT.

This clonotype was found many times. The chain is built from TRBV20-1 and TRBJ2-1; 7 positions agree with TRBD1. With V trimmed by 5 bases and J by 4 bases, 11 bases remained unmatched. Germline V gene sequence: CDR1 DFQATT, CDR2 SNEGSKA (reference sequence). CDR3 length: 15 residues. The CDR3 DNA follows: TGCAGTGCTCAACCGGGACAGAGCCCTTACAATGAGCAGTTCTTC. Residues: CSAQPGQSPYNEQFF.

This clonotype appeared many times. V usage is TRBV18 and J usage is TRBJ1-4; tentatively, D is TRBD1 (6 bases). Germline V gene lookup returns CDR1 KGHSH and CDR2 LQKENI. The germline V and J ends were trimmed by 0 bases and 8 bases, with 7 bases remaining between them. The CDR3 extends over 13 amino acids. CDR3 in amino acids: CASSPPDREKLFF. CDR3 DNA: TGTGCCAGCTCACCACCTGACAGGGAAAAACTGTTTTTT.

A word on this clonotype: Germline is not matched at one junction end, which may reflect a read error. CDR3 DNA sequence: TGTGTCAGCAGCTTAGATCAGGGGGGCGTCCTGACTTTC. Protein product: CVSSLDQGGVLTF. The chain uses TRBV7-2 and TRBJ2-6, with D possibly TRBD1 on 7 matching bases. The germline gives CDR1 SGHTA, CDR2 FQGNSA. The CDR3 length is 13 residues.

The sample holds many counts of this clonotype. The chain joins TRBV18 to TRBJ1-1; possibly TRBD1 for D (5 bases). Trimming took off 5 bases at V and 8 bases at J, with 9 bases between the two ends. The CDR3 totals 11 residues. Germline V gives CDR1 KGHSH, CDR2 LQKENI. The chain's CDR3 is CASSADREAFF. The DNA of the CDR3 is TGTGCCAGCTCAGCTGACAGAGAAGCTTTCTTT.

This clonotype was seen a handful of times. This rearrangement joins TRBV4-2 to TRBJ2-4; TRBD1 matches at 8 bases. V lost 5 bases and J lost 6; bases outside the gene matches: 12. In germline, CDR1 is LGHNA, CDR2 YNFKEQ. The CDR3 consists of 16 residues. In nucleotides, the CDR3 is TGTGCCAGCAGCACACCGGACAGGGAACTTGGAAACATTCAGTACTTC. Protein product: CASSTPDRELGNIQYF.